This TCR beta chain stems from a study of blood T cell repertoires in COVID-19 (dated by TCRdb to 2020 to 2021). Regarding the complete study: Collaborator samples came from the United States, Italy and Spain and covered acute and convalescent phases of COVID-19. The material from the prospective study consisted of cDNA or gDNA derived from T cells, B-cell-depleted T cells, or PBMCs. A de-identified subject ID, COVID-19 status, age in years and sex were almost always included in the sample metadata. A freely available public database, intended as a resource for researchers studying the immune response to SARS-CoV-2, is where the repertoires were released. Where available, HLA class I and class II types were taken from metadata supplied by the sample provider and were not determined by assay-based typing. Subjects who had been exposed to COVID-19, were actively infected with it, or had recovered from it provided the deeply sampled blood TCRbeta repertoires that made up the dataset. Samples came from the ongoing ImmuneRACE study (first 160 participants) plus 1,254 subjects from 6 global collaborators. The research as a whole found: The quantity of clinical and demographic metadata differed by source and by participant and was supplied without curation.

One collaborating source in Seattle enrolled patients while the patients were actively infected and followed the patients over time throughout the course of disease. Each collaborating institution followed its own protocols to collect whole blood in K2EDTA tubes. Collaborator samples were shipped for TCRbeta analysis as frozen whole blood, isolated PBMCs, or DNA extracted from either sample type. This clone was counted a few times. Its recognized antigen is unknown. Base qualities are not at hand, and no much larger clone is one base apart. The CDR3 contains 16 residues, cysteine and phenylalanine counted. Only CDR3 DNA remains: 48 bases, in frame from the first base. For CDR1 and CDR2, the germline V gene lists SGDLS and YYNGEE. V has 0 bases trimmed and J has 4 bases trimmed; junction bases matching no gene number 8. TCRbeta CDR3 regions were amplified from genomic DNA by means of the immunoSEQ Assay, a bias-controlled multiplex PCR. Regarding the original processing steps: Within the assay, amplification of reference gene primers was used to estimate how many nucleated cells each sample contained. To quantify the absolute abundance of each unique TCRbeta CDR3 rearrangement, sequence reads were collapsed and filtered. Productive Simpson clonality was computed per sample as the square root of Simpson's diversity index over productive rearrangements. In TCRdb, the immuneACCESS table is reduced to in-frame sequences with V and J assigned. These tables do not hold every clone; where another copy was compared, an unresolved V gene accounts for under half, and the others remain unexplained. V and J calls and clone size are as listed in that table; D and trimming were resolved from the DNA. Recorded for this sample are some 120,000 clones; 70% to 75% of them occurred a single time. The ten largest clones represent 4.5% to 6% of the sample.

This TCR was recovered from a man of 80 years or more with COVID-19, enrolled during active disease. The chain was built from TRBV9 and TRBJ1-2; 8 central bases correspond to TRBD1. The sample consisted of peripheral blood. CDR3 protein: CASSVEDRDLVYGYTF. At the DNA level, the sequence is TGTGCCAGCAGCGTAGAGGACAGGGATTTAGTCTATGGCTACACCTTC.